What follows are 15 T cell receptor beta chains derived from one specimen sequenced in a study of neurological immune-mediated disorders. TCRdb re-analysed the 5' RACE reads in MiXCR, keeping a single row per CDR3 protein. This sample has roughly 100,000 distinct CDR3 sequences, with 10% to 12% found just once. Described time point: longitudinal time-point 3. Sequencing was done on a sample of PBMCs. The receptors come from a female donor with HTLV-1-associated myelopathy (HAM/TSP).

V usage is TRBV5-1 and J usage is TRBJ1-5, with D possibly being TRBD1 (6 bases). Germline V gives CDR1 SGHRS, CDR2 YFSETQ. The CDR3 has 13 amino acids. Deletions cut 2 bases from V and 6 bases from J, with 9 bases between. The CDR3 reads CASSFGGTQPQHF. The CDR3 DNA reads TGCGCCAGCAGCTTCGGGGGCACTCAGCCCCAGCATTTT.

The rearrangement links TRBV24-1 to TRBJ2-3, with a possible D match to TRBD2 (5 bases). Germline values: CDR1 KGHDR, CDR2 SFDVKD. Trimming shortened V by 4 bases and J by 1 base, and 14 bases separated the two germline ends. The CDR3 totals 16 residues. CDR3 in amino acids: CATSEPNYGGTDTQYF. The CDR3 nucleotides read TGTGCCACCAGTGAGCCTAACTACGGGGGCACAGATACGCAGTATTTT.

This clonotype was detected ten times or more. This chain connects TRBV5-1 to TRBJ1-1, with D maybe TRBD1 (5 bases). Per germline, CDR1 SGHRS and CDR2 YFSETQ. This CDR3 comprises 13 residues. The V gene lost 4 bases and the J gene lost 3 bases, with 10 bases spanning the gap. CDR3 residues: CASSPRGDTEAFF. CDR3 bases: TGCGCCAGCAGCCCTAGGGGAGACACTGAAGCTTTCTTT.

This rearrangement joins TRBV5-1 to TRBJ2-1; D call uncertain. Germline V CDR1 and CDR2: SGHRS, YFSETQ. The CDR3 totals 14 residues. V shed 2 bases and J shed 4 bases, with 10 bases lying between them. The CDR3 loop reads CASSFQDTYNEQFF. CDR3 sequence (DNA): TGCGCCAGCAGCTTCCAAGATACTTACAATGAGCAGTTCTTC. Looking up the rest from reference TRBV5-1 and TRBJ2-1 gives the full variable domain: KAGVTQTPRYLIKTRGQQVTLSCSPISGHRSVSWYQQTPGQGLQFLFEYFSETQRNKGNFPGRFSGRQFSNSRSEMNVSTLELGDSALYLCASSFQDTYNEQFFGPGTRLTVL.

This clonotype was recorded at least ten times. Germline and junction disagree at one end, which may indicate a read error. This chain links TRBV9 with TRBJ1-1; maybe TRBD1 (5 bases). This CDR3 contains 14 residues. CDR1 and CDR2 (germline): SGDLS, YYNGEE. CDR3 sequence (DNA): TGTACCAGCAGCGCGGGACGGCCGAACACTGAAGCTTTCTTT. Protein: CTSSAGRPNTEAFF. The variable domain in full, completed from reference TRBV9 and TRBJ1-1, reads DSGVTQTPKHLITATGQRVTLRCSPRSGDLSVYWYQQSLDQGLQFLIQYYNGEERAKGNILERFSAQQFPDLHSELNLSSLELGDSALYFCTSSAGRPNTEAFFGQGTRLTVV.

This clonotype was detected ten times or more. The V and J genes are TRBV29-1 and TRBJ2-7, with 8 nucleotides matching TRBD1. The V segment lost 2 bases and the J segment 6 bases; nucleotides outside the gene matches: 12. This CDR3 comprises 15 residues. Germline V CDR1 and CDR2: SQVTM, ANQGSEA. CDR3 loop: CSVEHSLAGGSEQYF. CDR3 coding DNA: TGCAGCGTTGAACATAGCCTGGCAGGGGGCTCCGAGCAGTACTTC.

The genes are TRBV5-1 and TRBJ2-1, with 7 bases identical to TRBD1. CDR3 length equals 15 residues. Germline-derived CDR1 and CDR2 are SGHRS and YFSETQ. V lost 3 bases to trimming and J lost 8 bases; unmatched junction nucleotides: 11. Written as DNA, the CDR3 is TGCGCCAGCAGCTCCGGGACCGATACAGGGGATGAGCAGTTCTTC. It yields the protein CASSSGTDTGDEQFF.

Only a few counts were recorded for this clonotype. The CDR3 DNA reads TGTGCCAGCAGCTCTCCGGGGACGGGCTATGGCTACACCTTC. It yields the protein CASSSPGTGYGYTF. This rearrangement joins TRBV5-6 to TRBJ1-2, with D maybe TRBD1 (5 bases). Germline values: CDR1 SGHDT, CDR2 YYEEEE. The CDR3 is 14 amino acids. With 3 bases removed from V and 4 bases from J, the gap between germline ends came to 13 bases.

This clonotype was picked up many times. The chain employs TRBV18 and TRBJ2-3; D ambiguous. CDR3 size: 12 residues. The germline V gene has CDR1 KGHSH and CDR2 LQKENI. V lost 3 bases and J 3 bases, leaving 4 bases between the germline ends. CDR3 sequence: CASSPDTDTQYF. The CDR3 DNA sequence: TGTGCCAGCTCACCCGATACAGATACGCAGTATTTT.

A word on this clonotype: A much larger clone is a single base away; this may be a read error. The rearrangement uses TRBV7-8 and TRBJ2-3; tentatively, D is TRBD1 (5 bases). V lost 5 bases to trimming and J lost 5 bases, with 17 bases between them. The germline V gene has CDR1 SGHVS and CDR2 FQNEAQ. This CDR3 has 15 residues. This chain's CDR3 is CASSPVAGWQDTQYF. The CDR3 DNA sequence: TGTGCCAGCAGCCCGGTGGCAGGGTGGCAAGATACGCAGTATTTT.

This clonotype appeared many times. This CDR3 reads CASGAVGRYEQYF. CDR3 DNA sequence: TGCGCCAGCGGGGCAGTGGGACGATACGAGCAGTACTTC. This sequence joins TRBV5-1 and TRBJ2-7, with D perhaps matching TRBD1 or TRBD2 (5 bases each). Germline CDR1 reads SGHRS; CDR2 reads YFSETQ. V shed 7 bases and J shed 4 bases, with 15 bases lying between them. CDR3 size: 13 residues.

In its sample, this clonotype was seen many times. V usage is TRBV28 and J usage is TRBJ2-7; 10 positions agree with TRBD1. This CDR3 comprises 17 residues. Unmatched junction bases numbered 13, after V lost 3 bases and J lost 5 bases. The V gene's germline CDR1 is MDHEN and CDR2 SYDVKM. In nucleotides, the CDR3 is TGTGCCAGCAGTTTCTCGGGGGGACAGGGGAGTATCGACGAGCAGTACTTC. It specifies CASSFSGGQGSIDEQYF.

This clonotype was counted many times. V gene TRBV20-1 combines with J gene TRBJ2-5; 9 nucleotides match TRBD2. The CDR3 is 14 amino acids. Germline V CDR1 and CDR2: DFQATT, SNEGSKA (reference sequence). V lost 6 bases, J lost 2 bases, and 7 bases stayed unmatched. The CDR3 loop reads CSAHSGGQQETQYF. The DNA for the CDR3 is TGCAGTGCGCATAGCGGGGGACAACAAGAGACCCAGTACTTC.

The chain uses TRBV5-1 and TRBJ2-3; D is undetermined. The CDR3 loop spans 12 amino acids. V lost 4 bases and J 3 bases, leaving 6 bases between the germline ends. Germline CDR1 SGHRS, CDR2 YFSETQ. The CDR3 DNA is TGCGCCAGCAGCCTTCCTACAGATACGCAGTATTTT. This codes for CASSLPTDTQYF.

This clonotype was counted at least ten times. The rearrangement uses TRBV7-9 and TRBJ2-5; TRBD1 matches 7 bases. The CDR3 is 17 residues long. Looked up from germline, CDR1 is SEHNR and CDR2 is FQNEAQ (reference sequence). Germline trimming cut 5 bases from V and 3 bases from J; bases unmatched to any gene: 15. The CDR3 coding sequence is TGTGCCAGCAGCGTAAACAGGGGACAGCAAGCTAAAGAGACCCAGTACTTC. This translates into CASSVNRGQQAKETQYF.